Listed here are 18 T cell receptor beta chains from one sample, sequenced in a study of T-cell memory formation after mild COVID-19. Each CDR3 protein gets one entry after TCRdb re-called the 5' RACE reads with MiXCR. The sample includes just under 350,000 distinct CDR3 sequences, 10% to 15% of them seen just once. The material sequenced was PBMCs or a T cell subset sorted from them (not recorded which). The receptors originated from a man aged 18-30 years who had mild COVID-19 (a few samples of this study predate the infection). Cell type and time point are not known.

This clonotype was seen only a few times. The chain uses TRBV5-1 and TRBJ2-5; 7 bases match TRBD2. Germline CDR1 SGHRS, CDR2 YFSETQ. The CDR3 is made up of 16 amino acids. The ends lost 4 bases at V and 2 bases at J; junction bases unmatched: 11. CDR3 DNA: TGCGCCAGCAGCACGGGGGAGACTAGCAGACAAGAGACCCAGTACTTC. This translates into CASSTGETSRQETQYF. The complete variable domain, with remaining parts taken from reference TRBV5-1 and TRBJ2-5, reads KAGVTQTPRYLIKTRGQQVTLSCSPISGHRSVSWYQQTPGQGLQFLFEYFSETQRNKGNFPGRFSGRQFSNSRSEMNVSTLELGDSALYLCASSTGETSRQETQYFGPGTRLLVL.

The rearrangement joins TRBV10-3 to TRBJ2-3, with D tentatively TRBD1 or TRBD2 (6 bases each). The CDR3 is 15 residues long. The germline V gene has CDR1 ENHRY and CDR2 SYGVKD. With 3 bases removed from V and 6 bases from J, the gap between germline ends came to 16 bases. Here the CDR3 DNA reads TGTGCCATCAGTGACAAGAGGGGGGCGGGGGATACGCAGTATTTT. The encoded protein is CAISDKRGAGDTQYF.

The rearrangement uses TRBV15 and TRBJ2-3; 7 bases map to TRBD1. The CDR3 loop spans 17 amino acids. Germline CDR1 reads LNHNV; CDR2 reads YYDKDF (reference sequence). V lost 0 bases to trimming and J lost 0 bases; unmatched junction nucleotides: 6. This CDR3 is CATSRDRGRLSTDTQYF. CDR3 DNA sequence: TGTGCCACCAGCAGAGACAGGGGGAGATTAAGCACAGATACGCAGTATTTT. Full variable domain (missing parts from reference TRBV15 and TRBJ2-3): DAMVIQNPRYQVTQFGKPVTLSCSQTLNHNVMYWYQQKSSQAPKLLFHYYDKDFNNEADTPDNFQSRRPNTSFCFLDIRSPGLGDTAMYLCATSRDRGRLSTDTQYFGPGTRLTVL.

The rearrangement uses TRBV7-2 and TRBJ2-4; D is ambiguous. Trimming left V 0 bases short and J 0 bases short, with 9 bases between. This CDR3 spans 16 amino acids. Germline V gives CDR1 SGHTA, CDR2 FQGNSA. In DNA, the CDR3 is TGTGCCAGCAGCTTAGCGCCATTAATAGCCAAAAACATTCAGTACTTC. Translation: CASSLAPLIAKNIQYF.

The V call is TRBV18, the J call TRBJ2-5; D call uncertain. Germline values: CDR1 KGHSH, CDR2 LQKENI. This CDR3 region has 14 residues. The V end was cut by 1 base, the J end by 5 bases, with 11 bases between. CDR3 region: CASSPLTLLETQYF. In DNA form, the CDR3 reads TGTGCCAGCTCACCACTCACTCTACTCGAGACCCAGTACTTC.

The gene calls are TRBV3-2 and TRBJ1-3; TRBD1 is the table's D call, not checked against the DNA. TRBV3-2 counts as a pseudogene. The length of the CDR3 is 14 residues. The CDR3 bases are TGTGCCAGCCGCGGGACGGATACTGGAAACACCATATATTTT. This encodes CASRGTDTGNTIYF.

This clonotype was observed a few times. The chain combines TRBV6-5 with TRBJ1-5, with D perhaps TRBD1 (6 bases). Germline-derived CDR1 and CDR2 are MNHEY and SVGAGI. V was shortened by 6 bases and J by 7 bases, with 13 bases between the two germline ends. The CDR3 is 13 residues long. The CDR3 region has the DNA TGTGCCAGCAGCCAATTCACAGGGCAGCCCCAGCATTTT. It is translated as CASSQFTGQPQHF.

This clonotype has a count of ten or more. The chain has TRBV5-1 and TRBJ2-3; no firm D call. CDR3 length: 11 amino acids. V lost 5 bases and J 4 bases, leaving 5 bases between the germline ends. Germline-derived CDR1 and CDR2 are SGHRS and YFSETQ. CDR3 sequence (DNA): TGCGCCAGCAGGTTAGCAGATACGCAGTATTTT. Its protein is CASRLADTQYF.

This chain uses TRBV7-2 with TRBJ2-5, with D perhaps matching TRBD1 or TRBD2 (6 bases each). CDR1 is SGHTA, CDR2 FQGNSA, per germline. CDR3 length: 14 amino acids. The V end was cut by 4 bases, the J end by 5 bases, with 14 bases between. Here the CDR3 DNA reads TGTGCCAGCAGCTCCTTAGGGGGGTACGAGACCCAGTACTTC. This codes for CASSSLGGYETQYF.

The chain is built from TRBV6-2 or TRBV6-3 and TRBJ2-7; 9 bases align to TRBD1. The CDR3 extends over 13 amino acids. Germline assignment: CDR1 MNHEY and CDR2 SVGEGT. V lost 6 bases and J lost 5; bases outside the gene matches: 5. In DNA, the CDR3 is TGTGCCAGCAGGCCGGGACAGGGAGACGAGCAGTACTTC. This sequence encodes CASRPGQGDEQYF.

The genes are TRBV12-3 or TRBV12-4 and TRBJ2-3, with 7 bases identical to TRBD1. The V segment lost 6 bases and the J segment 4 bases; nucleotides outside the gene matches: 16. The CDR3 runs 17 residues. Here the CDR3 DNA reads TGTGCCAGCAGGAAGACGGGACAGAAGATCTCGGCAGATACGCAGTATTTT. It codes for CASRKTGQKISADTQYF.

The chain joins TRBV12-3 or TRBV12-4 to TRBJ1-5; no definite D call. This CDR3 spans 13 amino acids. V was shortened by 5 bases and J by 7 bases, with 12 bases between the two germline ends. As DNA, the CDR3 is TGTGCCAGCAGTGTCCAAGTTCAACAGCCCCAGCATTTT. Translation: CASSVQVQQPQHF.

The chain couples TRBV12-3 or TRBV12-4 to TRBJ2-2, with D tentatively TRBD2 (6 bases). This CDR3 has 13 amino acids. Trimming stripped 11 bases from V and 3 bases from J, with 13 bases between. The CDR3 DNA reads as TGTGCCCTGAAGGAGGGGTACACCGGGGAGCTGTTTTTT. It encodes CALKEGYTGELFF.

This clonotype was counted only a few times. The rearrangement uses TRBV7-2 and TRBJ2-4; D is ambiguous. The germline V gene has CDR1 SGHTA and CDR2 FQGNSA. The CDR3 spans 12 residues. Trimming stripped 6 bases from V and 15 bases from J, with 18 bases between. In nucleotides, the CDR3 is TGTGCCAGCAGTCTAGTTGCAGCCTCTCGGTACTTC. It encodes CASSLVAASRYF.

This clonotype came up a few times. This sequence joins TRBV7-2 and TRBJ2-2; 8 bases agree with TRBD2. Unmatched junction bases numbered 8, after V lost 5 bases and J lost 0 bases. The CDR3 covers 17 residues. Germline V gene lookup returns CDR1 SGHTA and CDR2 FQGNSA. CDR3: CASSPEEGLANTGELFF. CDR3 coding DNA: TGTGCCAGCAGCCCGGAGGAGGGACTAGCGAACACCGGGGAGCTGTTTTTT.

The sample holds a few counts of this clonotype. For the CDR3, the DNA is TGCGCCAGCAGCTCCTTCGGTCGAGGGGAGACTGAAGCTTTCTTT. Its translation is CASSSFGRGETEAFF. The V gene is TRBV5-1, the J gene TRBJ1-1; D is perhaps TRBD1 (5 bases). The CDR3 contains 15 residues. The V gene's germline CDR1 is SGHRS and CDR2 YFSETQ. Trimming pared 3 bases from V and 5 bases from J, leaving 17 bases between.

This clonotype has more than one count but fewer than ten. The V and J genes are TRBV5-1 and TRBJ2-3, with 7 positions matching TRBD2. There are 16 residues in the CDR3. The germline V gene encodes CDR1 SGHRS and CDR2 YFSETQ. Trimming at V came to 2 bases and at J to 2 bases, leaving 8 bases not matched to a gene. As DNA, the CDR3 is TGCGCCAGCAGCTTTCGGGCGCGGGGGAACACAGATACGCAGTATTTT. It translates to CASSFRARGNTDTQYF.

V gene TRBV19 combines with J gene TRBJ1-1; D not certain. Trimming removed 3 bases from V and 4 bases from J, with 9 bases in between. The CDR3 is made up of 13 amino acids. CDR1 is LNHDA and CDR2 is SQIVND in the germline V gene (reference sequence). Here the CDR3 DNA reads TGTGCCAGTAGTATTAGAGGAGTCACTGAAGCTTTCTTT. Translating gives CASSIRGVTEAFF. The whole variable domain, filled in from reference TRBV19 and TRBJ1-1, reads DGGITQSPKYLFRKEGQNVTLSCEQNLNHDAMYWYRQDPGQGLRLIYYSQIVNDFQKGDIAEGYSVSREKKESFPLTVTSAQKNPTAFYLCASSIRGVTEAFFGQGTRLTVV.